One TCR beta chain is described in this entry. The data are from a study of T cell responses to AZD1222 COVID-19 vaccine. TCRdb keeps only in-frame clones here, not all; method: immunoSEQ multiplex PCR. The data hold roughly 99,000 clones, with about 90% observed a single time. Material: peripheral blood, obtained on day 0 of AZD1222 vaccination. The clonotype comes from an adult in good health.

CDR3 region: CASSLRLAFYNEQFF. Written as DNA, the CDR3 is TGTGCCAGCAGTTTGAGACTAGCTTTCTACAATGAGCAGTTCTTC. The chain uses TRBV27 and TRBJ2-1; TRBD2 matches 7 bases. Trimming at V came to 3 bases and at J to 3 bases, leaving 5 bases not matched to a gene. Germline CDR1 is MNHEY and CDR2 is SMNVEV (reference sequence). The CDR3 is 15 residues long.